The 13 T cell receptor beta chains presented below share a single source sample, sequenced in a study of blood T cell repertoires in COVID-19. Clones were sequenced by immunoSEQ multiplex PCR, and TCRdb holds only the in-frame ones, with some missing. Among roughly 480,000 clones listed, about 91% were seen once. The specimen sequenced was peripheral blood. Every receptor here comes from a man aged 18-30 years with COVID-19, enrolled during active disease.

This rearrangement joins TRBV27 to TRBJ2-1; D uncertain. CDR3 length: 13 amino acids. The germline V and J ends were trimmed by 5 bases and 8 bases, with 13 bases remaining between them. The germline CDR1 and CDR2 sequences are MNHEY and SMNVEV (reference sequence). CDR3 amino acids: CASSDTVWDEQFF. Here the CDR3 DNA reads TGTGCCAGCAGTGACACCGTCTGGGATGAGCAGTTCTTC.

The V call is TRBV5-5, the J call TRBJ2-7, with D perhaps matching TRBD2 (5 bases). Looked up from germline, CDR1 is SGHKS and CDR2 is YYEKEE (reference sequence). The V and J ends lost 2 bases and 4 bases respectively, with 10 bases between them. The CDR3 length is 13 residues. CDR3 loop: CASSFMTTYEQYF. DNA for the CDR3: TGTGCCAGCAGCTTTATGACTACGTACGAGCAGTACTTC.

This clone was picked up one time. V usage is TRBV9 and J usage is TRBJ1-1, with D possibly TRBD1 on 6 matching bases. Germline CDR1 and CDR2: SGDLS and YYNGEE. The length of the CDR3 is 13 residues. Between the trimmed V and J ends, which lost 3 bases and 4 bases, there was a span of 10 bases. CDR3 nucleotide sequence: TGTGCCAGCAGCGGAAGGGGGGGCACTGAAGCTTTCTTT. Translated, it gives CASSGRGGTEAFF.

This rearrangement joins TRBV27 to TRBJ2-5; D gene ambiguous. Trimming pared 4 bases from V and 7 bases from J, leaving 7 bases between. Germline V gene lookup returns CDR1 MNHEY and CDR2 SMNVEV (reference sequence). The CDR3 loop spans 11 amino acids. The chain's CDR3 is CASSYGGTQYF. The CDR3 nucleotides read TGTGCCAGCAGTTATGGCGGGACCCAGTACTTC.

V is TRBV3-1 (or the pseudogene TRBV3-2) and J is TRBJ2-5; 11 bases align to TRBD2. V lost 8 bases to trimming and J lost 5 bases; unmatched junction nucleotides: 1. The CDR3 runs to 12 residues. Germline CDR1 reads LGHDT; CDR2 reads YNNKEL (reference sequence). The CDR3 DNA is TGTGCCAGCGCTAGCGGGGGGGAGACCCAGTACTTC. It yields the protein CASASGGETQYF.

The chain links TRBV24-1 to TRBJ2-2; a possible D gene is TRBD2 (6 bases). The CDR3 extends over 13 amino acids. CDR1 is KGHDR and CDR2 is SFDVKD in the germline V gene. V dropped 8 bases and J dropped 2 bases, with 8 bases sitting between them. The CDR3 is CATMGGNTGELFF. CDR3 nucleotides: TGTGCCACCATGGGGGGAAACACCGGGGAGCTGTTTTTT.

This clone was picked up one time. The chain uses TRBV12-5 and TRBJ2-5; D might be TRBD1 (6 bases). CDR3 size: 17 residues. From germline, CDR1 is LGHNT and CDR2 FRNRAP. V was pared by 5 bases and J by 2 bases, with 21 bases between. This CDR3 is CASGRDGWGLPQETQYF. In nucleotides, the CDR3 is TGTGCTAGTGGTCGAGACGGGTGGGGGCTGCCTCAAGAGACCCAGTACTTC.

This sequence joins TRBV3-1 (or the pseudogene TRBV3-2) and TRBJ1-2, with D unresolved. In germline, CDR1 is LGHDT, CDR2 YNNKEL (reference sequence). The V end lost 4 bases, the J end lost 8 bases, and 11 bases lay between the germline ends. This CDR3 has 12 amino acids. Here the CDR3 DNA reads TGTGCCAGCAGCCTCCGCGGGCGCGGCTACACCTTC. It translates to CASSLRGRGYTF.

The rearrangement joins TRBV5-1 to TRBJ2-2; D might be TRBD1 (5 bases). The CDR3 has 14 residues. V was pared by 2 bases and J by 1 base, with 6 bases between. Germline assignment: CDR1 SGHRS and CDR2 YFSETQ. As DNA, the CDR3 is TGCGCCAGCAGCTTCGACAGGAACACCGGGGAGCTGTTTTTT. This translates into CASSFDRNTGELFF.

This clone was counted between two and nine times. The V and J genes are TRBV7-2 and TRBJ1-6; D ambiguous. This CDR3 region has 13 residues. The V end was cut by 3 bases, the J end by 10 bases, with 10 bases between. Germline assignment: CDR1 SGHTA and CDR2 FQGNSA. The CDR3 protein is CASSFSRVSPLHF. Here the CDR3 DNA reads TGTGCCAGCAGCTTTTCACGGGTGTCACCCCTCCACTTT.

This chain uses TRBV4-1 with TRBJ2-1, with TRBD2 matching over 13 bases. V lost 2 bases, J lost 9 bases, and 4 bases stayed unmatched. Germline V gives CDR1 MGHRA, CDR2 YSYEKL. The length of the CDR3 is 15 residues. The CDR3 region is CASSQTSGRAIEQFF. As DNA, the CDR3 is TGCGCCAGCAGCCAAACTAGCGGGAGGGCCATTGAGCAGTTCTTC.

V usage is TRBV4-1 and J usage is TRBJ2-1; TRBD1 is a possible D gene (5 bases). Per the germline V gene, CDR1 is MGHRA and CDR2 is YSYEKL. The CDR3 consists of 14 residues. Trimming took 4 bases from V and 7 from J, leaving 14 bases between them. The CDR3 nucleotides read TGCGCCAGCAGCCCGTTATTGGGGCCTAATGAGCAGTTCTTC. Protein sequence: CASSPLLGPNEQFF.

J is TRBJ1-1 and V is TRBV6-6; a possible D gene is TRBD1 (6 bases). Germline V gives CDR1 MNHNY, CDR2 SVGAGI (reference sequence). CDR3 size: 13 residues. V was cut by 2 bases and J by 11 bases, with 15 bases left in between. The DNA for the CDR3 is TGTGCCAGCAGTTACCAAACAGGGTTGGACGCTTTCTTT. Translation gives CASSYQTGLDAFF.